These 16 T cell receptor beta chains came from one sample sequenced in a study of T cells in Graves' hyperthyroidism and ophthalmopathy. Regions amplified from RNA transcripts were the TCR beta CDR3 regions. In the first-round RT-PCR of the TCR CDR3, the HTBI primer set was used. TCRdb ran MiXCR on the multiplex PCR reads and lists one entry per CDR3 protein. This table holds 600,000 or so distinct CDR3 sequences, more than 14% found once. The sample taken for sequencing was blood. These receptor sequences come from a woman aged 45-65 years with Graves' ophthalmopathy.

This clonotype was observed many times. The chain recombines TRBV7-9 with TRBJ1-2; D is perhaps TRBD1 (5 bases). With 9 bases removed from V and 6 bases from J, the gap between germline ends came to 20 bases. CDR1 is SEHNR and CDR2 is FQNEAQ in the germline V gene (reference sequence). CDR3 length equals 14 residues. The CDR3 DNA sequence: TGTGCCAGTAGTACTATCGGGGCAGAGGATGGCTACACCTTC. It codes for CASSTIGAEDGYTF.

This clonotype was counted only a few times. CDR3 sequence: CASSGAGTQYF. The DNA of the CDR3 is TGTGCCAGCAGTGGGGCAGGGACGCAGTATTTT. The gene calls are TRBV2 and TRBJ2-3; TRBD1 might be the D (5 bases). The germline V gene has CDR1 SNHLY and CDR2 FYNNEI. V was trimmed by 4 bases and J by 9 bases, leaving 8 bases between them. The CDR3 is 11 residues long. Variable domain in full (rest from reference TRBV2 and TRBJ2-3): EPEVTQTPSHQVTQMGQEVILRCVPISNHLYFYWYRQILGQKVEFLVSFYNNEISEKSEIFDDQFSVERPDGSNFTLKIRSTKLEDSAMYFCASSGAGTQYFGPGTRLTVL.

About this clonotype: A much bigger clone sits one base away, suggesting this may be a read error. The rearrangement joins TRBV12-3 or TRBV12-4 to TRBJ2-2; D may match TRBD1 or TRBD2 (6 bases each). The CDR3 runs 18 residues. CDR3 DNA sequence: TGTGTCAGCAGTTTAGCGCTTAGGTACAGGGAGGACACCGGGGAGCTGTTTTTT. It yields the protein CVSSLALRYREDTGELFF.

The chain carries TRBV5-1 and TRBJ2-1, with 9 nucleotides matching TRBD2. The CDR3 contains 15 residues. Germline loops: CDR1 SGHRS, CDR2 YFSETQ. V shed 0 bases and J 7 bases; nucleotides not matched to a gene: 5. Here the CDR3 DNA reads TGCGCCAGCAGCTTGGATAGCGGGAGTCTAAATGAGCAGTTCTTC. Translated, it gives CASSLDSGSLNEQFF.

This clonotype has ten or more counts. The chain is built from TRBV29-1 and TRBJ2-1; 8 nucleotides line up with TRBD1. CDR3 size: 16 residues. With 2 bases clipped from V and 8 bases from J, the junction kept 14 bases outside the gene matches. Per germline, CDR1 SQVTM and CDR2 ANQGSEA. DNA for the CDR3: TGCAGCGTTGAACATCCTCGCGGGACAGGTTACGATGAGCAGTTCTTC. Translating it yields CSVEHPRGTGYDEQFF.

This clonotype turned up a few times. DNA for the CDR3: TGCAGCGTTGCCGCCCCCATGAACACTGAAGCTTTCTTT. This sequence encodes CSVAAPMNTEAFF. The V call is TRBV29-1, the J call TRBJ1-1; D uncertain. The CDR3 length is 13 residues. V was trimmed by 4 bases and J by 0 bases, leaving 9 bases between them. Germline CDR1 SQVTM, CDR2 ANQGSEA.

This clonotype was seen more than once but under ten times. The CDR3 spells CASSQDWGKIDQPQHF. The DNA for the CDR3 is TGCGCCAGCAGCCAAGACTGGGGGAAAATAGATCAGCCCCAGCATTTT. This rearrangement joins TRBV4-3 to TRBJ1-5; possibly TRBD1 for D (5 bases). CDR3 length: 16 amino acids. Germline V gene data show CDR1 as LGHNA and CDR2 as YSLEER. Trimming left V 0 bases short and J 5 bases short, with 14 bases between.

This CDR3 is CASSTLTGGRIKAKNIQYF. The CDR3 nucleotides read TGTGCCAGTAGTACCCTGACAGGGGGCAGGATAAAAGCCAAAAACATTCAGTACTTC. The chain employs TRBV19 and TRBJ2-4; 10 nucleotides line up with TRBD1. CDR1 and CDR2 (germline): LNHDA, SQIVND (reference sequence). This CDR3 has 19 amino acids. Trimming removed 4 bases from V and 0 bases from J; junction bases left unmatched: 12.

This clonotype was recorded many times. The chain links TRBV6-1 to TRBJ2-7; 9 positions match TRBD2. Germline V CDR1 and CDR2: MNHNS, SASEGT. CDR3 size: 13 residues. The trim removed 7 bases at V and 2 bases at J, leaving 3 bases unmatched. DNA for the CDR3: TGTGCCAGCACGGGCGGGGGGGCCTACGAGCAGTACTTC. This translates into CASTGGGAYEQYF.

This clonotype was counted only a few times. The chain is built from TRBV6-1 and TRBJ1-3; D gene ambiguous. In germline, CDR1 is MNHNS, CDR2 SASEGT. The CDR3 runs 14 residues. Trimming took off 3 bases at V and 0 bases at J, with 6 bases between the two ends. The DNA of the CDR3 is TGTGCCAGCAGTGACAACCCCTCTGGAAACACCATATATTTT. This gives the protein CASSDNPSGNTIYF.

This clonotype was seen repeatedly, ten times or more. This CDR3 is CASSERETGAHIVYGYTF. The CDR3, as DNA: TGTGCCAGCAGTGAACGAGAGACAGGGGCTCACATCGTCTATGGCTACACCTTC. This rearrangement joins TRBV6-1 to TRBJ1-2; 8 nucleotides line up with TRBD1. The CDR3 is 18 residues long. J gave up 4 bases and V 2 bases, and 15 bases lay outside the gene matches. Germline lookup yields CDR1 MNHNS and CDR2 SASEGT.

This clonotype has a count of ten or more. The chain recombines TRBV7-9 with TRBJ2-7, with a possible D match to TRBD2 (6 bases). The germline CDR1 and CDR2 sequences are SEHNR and FQNEAQ (reference sequence). The V gene lost 3 bases and the J gene lost 2 bases, with 17 bases spanning the gap. CDR3 length: 16 residues. CDR3 residues: CASSFGVERATYEQYF. DNA for the CDR3: TGTGCCAGCAGCTTCGGTGTTGAGCGGGCCACCTACGAGCAGTACTTC. Full variable domain (outside the CDR3, taken from reference TRBV7-9 and TRBJ2-7): DTGVSQNPRHKITKRGQNVTFRCDPISEHNRLYWYRQTLGQGPEFLTYFQNEAQLEKSRLLSDRFSAERPKGSFSTLEIQRTEQGDSAMYLCASSFGVERATYEQYFGPGTRLTVT.

This clonotype was recorded a few times. The chain employs TRBV29-1 and TRBJ2-7; D uncertain. The CDR3 contains 12 residues. Germline assignment: CDR1 SQVTM and CDR2 ANQGSEA. V lost 4 bases and J lost 0, with 7 bases in between. CDR3: CSVVLISYEQYF. The CDR3, as DNA: TGCAGCGTTGTGCTGATCTCCTACGAGCAGTACTTC.

This clonotype has more than one count but fewer than ten. V gene TRBV7-9 combines with J gene TRBJ2-4; perhaps D is TRBD1 or TRBD2 (6 bases each). The V gene's germline CDR1 is SEHNR and CDR2 FQNEAQ (reference sequence). The V and J ends lost 1 base and 5 bases respectively, with 12 bases between them. The CDR3 length is 15 residues. The CDR3 nucleotides read TGTGCCAGCAGCTTAGAGGGGGGCCCCCAAAACATTCAGTACTTC. Translating gives CASSLEGGPQNIQYF.

This clonotype occurred a few times. The rearrangement links TRBV28 to TRBJ2-1; 8 bases are shared with TRBD2. The CDR3 runs 14 residues. CDR1 is MDHEN, CDR2 SYDVKM, per germline. With V trimmed by 6 bases and J by 6 bases, 7 bases remained unmatched. The CDR3 spells CASRYGRVGNEQFF. The CDR3 nucleotides are TGTGCCAGCAGGTACGGGAGGGTGGGCAATGAGCAGTTCTTC.

This clonotype has ten or more counts. V gene TRBV9 combines with J gene TRBJ2-3; D is ambiguous. The V gene lost 4 bases and the J gene lost 2 bases, with 11 bases spanning the gap. CDR1 and CDR2 (germline): SGDLS, YYNGEE. The CDR3 consists of 14 residues. The CDR3: CASSPLGVTDTQYF. CDR3 DNA: TGTGCCAGCAGCCCCCTTGGGGTCACAGATACGCAGTATTTT.